The source of this TCR beta chain is a study of human T cells and chemical hapten exposure listed by TCRdb under 2021. In the study overall: Libraries were pooled for sequencing, and per-sample TCR yields varied mainly because of small differences in library volumes within the pool. The study tracked peripheral blood TCR repertoire changes in vivo during primary and secondary sensitization to the hapten diphenylcyclopropenone (DPC) in alopecia patients. For every blood RNA sample, sequencing covered both the TCR alpha and TCR beta chains. Beyond this particular receptor, the publication reports: After repeated subsampling, changes were observed in the strength of the expansion versus patch-test correlation and in the threshold at which the correlation became significant. No change with DPC sensitization was found in the number of TCRs above 1 in 1000 frequency, and no evidence of global repertoire structure alterations was found.

From the cysteine through the phenylalanine, the CDR3 covers 13 amino acids. The sequence is cut down to CDR3 DNA, 39 bases in frame from base 1. CDR1 and CDR2, per the germline V gene (reference sequence), are LNHNV and YYDKDF. V is pared back by 7 bases and J by 2 bases, with 8 bases lying between the germline termini. The library was built by means of 5' RACE. Sequencer: Illumina MiSeq. During library preparation, unique molecular identifiers were attached to individual cDNA molecules so that TCRs could be counted in a quantitative, reproducible way. In the source study's methods: The median number of TCRs per sample was approximately 93,000, ranging from roughly 23,224 to 690,600. V, J and CDR3 annotation of the TCR reads was carried out using the Decombinator software suite. To make PS versus PT1 abundance plots, every sample was subsampled to the same number of TCRs (28,000). Expanded TCRs were defined as absent before sensitization and observed at least eight times at the 2-week time point. TCRdb reprocessed the public reads (quality trimming at Q25 with fastp, clone calling with MiXCR) and kept in-frame beta chains. A single entry per CDR3 protein holds the most common genes and DNA from its merged rows. These V and J calls rely on TCRdb rather than the paper's analysis. The table for this sample lists about 140,000 distinct CDR3 sequences; roughly 4% of them were counted only once. Clones ranked in the top ten supply about 1.3% of the sample.

Unfractionated whole blood was collected in Tempus Blood RNA tubes, and total RNA was extracted from that blood. A few healthy volunteers were used as TCR sequencing controls and were bled at day 0, 2 weeks and 6 weeks. This clonotype has at least ten counts. Its target antigen remains unknown. Base qualities are not at hand, and no much larger clone is one base apart. This TCR was recovered from a female donor in good health. The sequence joins TRBV15 to TRBJ2-2; the D segment could be TRBD1, given 6 matching bases. The nucleotides are TGTGCCACCAAAGGGGGAAACACCGGGGAGCTGTTTTTT. It is translated as CATKGGNTGELFF.